Below, 4 T cell receptor beta chains from the same sample are listed, as sequenced in a study of Graves' ophthalmopathy and Graves' hyperthyroidism. CDR3 regions of TCR beta were amplified from RNA transcripts. HTBI-primed first-round RT-PCR preceded second-round multiplex PCR. TCRdb re-called the multiplex PCR reads with MiXCR, one entry per CDR3 protein. The sample has about 380,000 distinct CDR3 sequences; 15% are singletons. The source material was peripheral blood. The receptors here all came from a woman aged 18-30 years with stable Graves' hyperthyroidism.

Ten or more counts support this clonotype. V gene TRBV7-2 combines with J gene TRBJ2-5; 10 bases agree with TRBD2. This CDR3 spans 16 amino acids. Germline loops: CDR1 SGHTA, CDR2 FQGNSA. V shed 5 bases and J 2 bases; nucleotides not matched to a gene: 8. CDR3 protein: CASSPRTSGKQETQYF. CDR3 in DNA: TGTGCCAGCAGCCCCAGGACTAGCGGCAAGCAAGAGACCCAGTACTTC.

The sample holds many counts of this clonotype. The rearrangement uses TRBV9 and TRBJ1-2; TRBD1 matches 8 bases. The CDR3 extends over 15 amino acids. V lost 0 bases to trimming and J lost 8 bases; unmatched junction nucleotides: 9. Germline values: CDR1 SGDLS, CDR2 YYNGEE. CDR3 nucleotide sequence: TGTGCCAGCAGCGTAGACGGACAGGGTATGGGGGGCTACACCTTC. The encoded protein is CASSVDGQGMGGYTF.

In this sample, this clonotype turned up many times. The rearrangement links TRBV12-3 or TRBV12-4 to TRBJ2-5, with 9 positions matching TRBD2. CDR3 length equals 16 residues. V lost 0 bases to trimming and J lost 5 bases; unmatched junction nucleotides: 7. As DNA, the CDR3 is TGTGCCAGCAGTTTAGCTAGCGGGGGAGGCGGGGAGACCCAGTACTTC. Translated: CASSLASGGGGETQYF.

This clonotype was recorded a few times. V is TRBV19 and J is TRBJ1-3, with D unresolved. Germline CDR1 LNHDA, CDR2 SQIVND (reference sequence). The ends were cut back, 3 bases at V and 0 bases at J, with 9 bases in the middle. The CDR3 consists of 15 residues. The CDR3, as DNA: TGTGCCAGTAGTATGCCCCGAAGCTCTGGAAACACCATATATTTT. It encodes CASSMPRSSGNTIYF.